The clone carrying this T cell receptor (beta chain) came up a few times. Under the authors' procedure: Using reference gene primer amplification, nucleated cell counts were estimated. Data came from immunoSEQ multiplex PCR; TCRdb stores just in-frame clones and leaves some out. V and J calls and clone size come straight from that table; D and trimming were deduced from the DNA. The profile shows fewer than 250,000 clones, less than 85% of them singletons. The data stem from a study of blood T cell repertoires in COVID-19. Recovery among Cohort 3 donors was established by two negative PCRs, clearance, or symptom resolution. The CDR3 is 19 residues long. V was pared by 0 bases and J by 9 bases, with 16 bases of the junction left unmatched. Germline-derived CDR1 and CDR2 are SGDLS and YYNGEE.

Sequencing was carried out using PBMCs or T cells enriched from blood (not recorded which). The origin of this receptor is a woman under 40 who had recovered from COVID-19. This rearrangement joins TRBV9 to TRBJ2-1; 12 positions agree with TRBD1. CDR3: CASSVATGAPGTGGIEQFF. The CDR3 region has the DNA TGTGCCAGCAGCGTAGCTACTGGAGCCCCCGGGACAGGGGGCATTGAGCAGTTCTTC.